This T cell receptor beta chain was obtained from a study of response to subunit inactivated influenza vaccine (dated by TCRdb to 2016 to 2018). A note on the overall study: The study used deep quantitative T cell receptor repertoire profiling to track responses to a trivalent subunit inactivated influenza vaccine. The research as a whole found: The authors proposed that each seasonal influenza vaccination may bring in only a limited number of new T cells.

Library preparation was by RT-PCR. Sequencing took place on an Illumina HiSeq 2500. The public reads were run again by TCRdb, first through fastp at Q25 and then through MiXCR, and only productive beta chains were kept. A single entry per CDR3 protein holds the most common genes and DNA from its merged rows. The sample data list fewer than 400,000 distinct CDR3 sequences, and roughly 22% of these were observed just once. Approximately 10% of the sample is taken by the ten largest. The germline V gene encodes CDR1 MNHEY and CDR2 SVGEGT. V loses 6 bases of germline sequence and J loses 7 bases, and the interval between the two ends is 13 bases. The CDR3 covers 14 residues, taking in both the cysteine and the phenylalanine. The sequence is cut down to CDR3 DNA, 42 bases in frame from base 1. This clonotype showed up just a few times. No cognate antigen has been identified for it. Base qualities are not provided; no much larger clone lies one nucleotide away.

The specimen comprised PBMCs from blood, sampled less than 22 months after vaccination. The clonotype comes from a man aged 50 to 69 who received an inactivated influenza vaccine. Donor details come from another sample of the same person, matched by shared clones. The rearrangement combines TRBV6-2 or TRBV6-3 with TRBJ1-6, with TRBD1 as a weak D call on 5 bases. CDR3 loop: CASRSGTANSPLHF. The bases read TGTGCCAGCAGGTCCGGGACGGCCAATTCACCCCTCCACTTT.